This T cell receptor (beta chain) was recorded in a study of T-cell reconstitution after alpha-beta-depleted transplantation in children. The germline V gene encodes CDR1 SNHLY and CDR2 FYNNEI. V lost 6 bases, J lost 0 bases, and 12 bases lay in between. There are 15 residues in the CDR3. During its preparation, the TCRbeta library received unique molecular identifiers. Each CDR3 protein is one row after TCRdb ran MiXCR on the PCR reads. Among about 610,000 distinct CDR3 sequences, approximately 10% were seen once, and the ten largest hold about 4.2%. This clonotype was counted many times. The material sequenced was PBMCs from the stem cell graft donor, taken from the stem cell graft. The chain carries TRBV2 and TRBJ1-5; possibly TRBD1 for D (6 bases). The receptor was isolated from a human donor who donated a stem cell graft to a child with acute myeloid leukemia. The CDR3 nucleotides are TGTGCCAGCAGCCGTGGACAGTTTAGCAATCAGCCCCAGCATTTT. This codes for CASSRGQFSNQPQHF.